This section outlines one TCR beta chain sequence together with its context. The PCR contained 60 Vbeta and 13 Jbeta primers. TCRdb keeps only in-frame clones here, not all; method: immunoSEQ multiplex PCR. This table holds 150,000 or so clones, approximately 80% found once. From germline, CDR1 is LGHNA and CDR2 YSLEER. V shed 3 bases and J shed 9 bases, with 12 bases lying between them. The CDR3 runs to 13 residues. This record belongs to a study of cytomegalovirus exposure and HLA in healthy donors. The sequence came from a male donor in good health and CMV-seronegative. The chain links TRBV4-3 to TRBJ2-1; D might be TRBD2 (5 bases). Sequenced sample: PBMCs. As DNA, the CDR3 is TGCGCCAGCAGCCATGACAAACTAGTTGAGCAGTTCTTC. Translation gives CASSHDKLVEQFF.